A single sample gave rise to the 14 T cell receptor beta chains below, sequenced in a study of blood T cell repertoires in COVID-19. Data came from immunoSEQ multiplex PCR; TCRdb stores just in-frame clones and leaves some out. The repertoire holds 150,000 to 200,000 clones, with approximately 79% as singletons. The sample comprised peripheral blood. These receptors all come from a woman at least 80 years old with acute or convalescent COVID-19.

CDR3 region: CASRRQVNYEQYF. The CDR3, as DNA: TGTGCCAGCAGGAGACAGGTCAACTACGAGCAGTACTTC. The chain couples TRBV11-2 to TRBJ2-7, with a weak D call TRBD1 (6 bases). The V and J ends lost 6 bases and 3 bases respectively, with 12 bases between them. In germline, CDR1 is SGHAT, CDR2 FQNNGV. The CDR3 covers 13 residues.

The V call is TRBV19, the J call TRBJ2-1; TRBD2 matches at 15 bases. Germline V gives CDR1 LNHDA, CDR2 SQIVND (reference sequence). The CDR3 runs to 14 residues. V dropped 6 bases and J dropped 9; count of bases not matched to a gene: 3. The CDR3 here is CASSGLAGGAEQFF. DNA for the CDR3: TGTGCCAGTAGCGGACTAGCGGGAGGGGCTGAGCAGTTCTTC. Full variable domain (missing parts from reference TRBV19 and TRBJ2-1): DGGITQSPKYLFRKEGQNVTLSCEQNLNHDAMYWYRQDPGQGLRLIYYSQIVNDFQKGDIAEGYSVSREKKESFPLTVTSAQKNPTAFYLCASSGLAGGAEQFFGPGTRLTVL.

The chain carries TRBV3-1 (or the pseudogene TRBV3-2) and TRBJ1-2, with a possible D match to TRBD1 (6 bases). The V gene lost 5 bases and the J gene lost 4 bases, with 11 bases spanning the gap. Per germline, CDR1 LGHDT and CDR2 YNNKEL (reference sequence). CDR3 length: 13 amino acids. The CDR3, as DNA: TGTGCCAGCAGCAGGGGGTCTCTCTATGGCTACACCTTC. Protein: CASSRGSLYGYTF.

The gene calls are TRBV7-3 and TRBJ1-5; 7 bases match TRBD1. Germline CDR1 is SGHTA and CDR2 is FQGTGA. V gave up 5 bases and J gave up 0 bases; unmatched junction bases: 4. The CDR3 is made up of 15 amino acids. The CDR3 bases are TGTGCCAGCAGCACCGACAGGGTTAGCAATCAGCCCCAGCATTTT. Its translation is CASSTDRVSNQPQHF. Variable domain in full (rest from reference TRBV7-3 and TRBJ1-5): GAGVSQTPSNKVTEKGKYVELRCDPISGHTALYWYRQSLGQGPEFLIYFQGTGAADDSGLPNDRFFAVRPEGSVSTLKIQRTERGDSAVYLCASSTDRVSNQPQHFGDGTRLSIL.

CDR3 DNA sequence: TGCGCCAGCAGCCCGGGGATAGCGCAGTACGAGCAGTACTTC. Translated, it gives CASSPGIAQYEQYF. The J gene is TRBJ2-7, the V gene TRBV10-1, with TRBD2 as a possible D gene (5 bases). CDR3 length equals 14 residues. With 6 bases removed from V and 4 bases from J, the gap between germline ends came to 16 bases. The germline V gene encodes CDR1 WNHNN and CDR2 SYGVQD (reference sequence).

This clone was observed once. The rearrangement uses TRBV4-1 and TRBJ2-7, with 10 bases that match TRBD1. Germline lookup yields CDR1 MGHRA and CDR2 YSYEKL. This CDR3 is built from 16 residues. Losses at the gene ends were 1 base for V and 2 bases for J; bases not matched to a gene: 5. The CDR3 sequence: CASSQGDRGLAYEQYF. The CDR3 DNA sequence: TGCGCCAGCAGCCAAGGAGACAGGGGGCTTGCCTACGAGCAGTACTTC.

This rearrangement joins TRBV5-1 to TRBJ2-1; D not resolved. The CDR3 covers 12 residues. V lost 1 base and J 8 bases, leaving 7 bases between the germline ends. CDR1 is SGHRS, CDR2 YFSETQ, per germline. The CDR3 region is CASSLLQYEQFF. The CDR3 nucleotides read TGCGCCAGCAGCTTGCTTCAGTATGAGCAGTTCTTC. The full variable domain, with the rest looked up from reference TRBV5-1 and TRBJ2-1, is KAGVTQTPRYLIKTRGQQVTLSCSPISGHRSVSWYQQTPGQGLQFLFEYFSETQRNKGNFPGRFSGRQFSNSRSEMNVSTLELGDSALYLCASSLLQYEQFFGPGTRLTVL.

The CDR3 DNA reads TGTGCCAGCAGCCGAGGGACTAGCGGGGGCTACAATGAGCAGTTCTTC. Translated: CASSRGTSGGYNEQFF. The rearrangement joins TRBV14 to TRBJ2-1; 14 bases match TRBD2. This CDR3 region has 16 residues. The V gene end was trimmed by 4 bases and the J gene end by 3 bases; junction bases not matched to a gene: 2. Germline V gene data show CDR1 as SGHDN and CDR2 as FVKESK.

The rearrangement uses TRBV27 and TRBJ2-5, with a weak D call TRBD2 (6 bases). The germline V gene encodes CDR1 MNHEY and CDR2 SMNVEV (reference sequence). The germline V and J ends were trimmed by 7 bases and 1 base, with 22 bases remaining between them. The CDR3 has 17 residues. The CDR3 coding sequence is TGTGCCAGCAAACTTGGACCGGTTGGCGGGGTCCAAGAGACCCAGTACTTC. This translates into CASKLGPVGGVQETQYF.

This clone was picked up a small number of times. The rearrangement links TRBV28 to TRBJ1-1; D is ambiguous. This CDR3 contains 13 residues. With 6 bases removed from V and 0 bases from J, the gap between germline ends came to 8 bases. In germline, CDR1 is MDHEN, CDR2 SYDVKM. This CDR3 is CASRGVLNTEAFF. CDR3 nucleotide sequence: TGTGCCAGCAGGGGCGTGCTGAACACTGAAGCTTTCTTT.

The V call is TRBV9, the J call TRBJ1-1; TRBD1 agrees at 7 bases. V gave up 6 bases and J gave up 0 bases; unmatched junction bases: 8. CDR3 size: 15 residues. Germline values: CDR1 SGDLS, CDR2 YYNGEE. The CDR3 protein is CASTQGGMMNTEAFF. Written as DNA, the CDR3 is TGTGCCAGCACCCAGGGGGGTATGATGAACACTGAAGCTTTCTTT.

This chain uses TRBV20-1 with TRBJ2-7; TRBD1 might be the D (6 bases). V shed 3 bases and J shed 5 bases, with 14 bases lying between them. The CDR3 is made up of 13 amino acids. Germline V gene lookup returns CDR1 DFQATT and CDR2 SNEGSKA (reference sequence). This chain's CDR3 is CSASTGFGNEQYF. The CDR3 DNA follows: TGCAGTGCTAGTACAGGGTTTGGCAACGAGCAGTACTTC.

This sequence joins TRBV11-1 and TRBJ2-3, with 8 bases fitting TRBD1. This CDR3 is built from 14 residues. V lost 3 bases to trimming and J lost 3 bases; unmatched junction nucleotides: 2. Germline-derived CDR1 and CDR2 are SGHAT and FQDESV (reference sequence). The CDR3 nucleotides are TGTGCCAGCAGCTTTGACAGGGGAACAGATACGCAGTATTTT. This gives the protein CASSFDRGTDTQYF. Using reference TRBV11-1 and TRBJ2-3 for the parts outside the CDR3, the full variable domain is EAEVAQSPRYKITEKSQAVAFWCDPISGHATLYWYRQILGQGPELLVQFQDESVVDDSQLPKDRFSAERLKGVDSTLKIQPAELGDSAMYLCASSFDRGTDTQYFGPGTRLTVL.

The V call is TRBV29-1, the J call TRBJ2-7, with 9 bases identical to TRBD1. J gave up 6 bases and V 2 bases, and 5 bases lay outside the gene matches. The CDR3 consists of 13 residues. The germline CDR1 and CDR2 sequences are SQVTM and ANQGSEA. CDR3 residues: CSVELDRGPEQYF. The CDR3 DNA follows: TGCAGCGTTGAATTGGACAGGGGACCCGAGCAGTACTTC.